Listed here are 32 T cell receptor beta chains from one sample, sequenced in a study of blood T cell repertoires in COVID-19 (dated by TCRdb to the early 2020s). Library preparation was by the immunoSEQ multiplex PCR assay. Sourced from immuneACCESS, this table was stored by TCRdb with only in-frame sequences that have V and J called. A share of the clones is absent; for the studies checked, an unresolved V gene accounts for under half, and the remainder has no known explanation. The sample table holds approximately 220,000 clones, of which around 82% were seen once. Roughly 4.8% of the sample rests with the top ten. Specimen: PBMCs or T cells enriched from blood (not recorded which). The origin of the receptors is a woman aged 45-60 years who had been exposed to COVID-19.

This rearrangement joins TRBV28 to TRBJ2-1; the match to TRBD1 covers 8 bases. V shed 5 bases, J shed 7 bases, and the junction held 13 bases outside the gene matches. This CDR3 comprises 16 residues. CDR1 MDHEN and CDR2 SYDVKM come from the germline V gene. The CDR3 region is CASSTGTGFFGNEQFF. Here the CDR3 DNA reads TGTGCCAGCAGTACCGGGACAGGCTTTTTTGGAAATGAGCAGTTCTTC.

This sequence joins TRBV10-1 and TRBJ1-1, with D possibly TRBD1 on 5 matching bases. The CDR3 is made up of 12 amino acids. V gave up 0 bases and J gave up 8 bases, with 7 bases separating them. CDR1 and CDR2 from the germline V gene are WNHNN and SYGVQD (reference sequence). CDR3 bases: TGCGCCAGCAGTGAGTCGGCAGGGGAAGCTTTCTTT. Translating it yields CASSESAGEAFF.

The CDR3 coding sequence is TGCGCCAGCAGCCAAGATTTCAGTTCAGGGTACTATGGCTACACCTTC. It yields the protein CASSQDFSSGYYGYTF. The chain is built from TRBV4-3 and TRBJ1-2; TRBD1 might be the D (5 bases). The V and J ends lost 0 bases and 3 bases respectively, with 14 bases between them. The germline V gene has CDR1 LGHNA and CDR2 YSLEER. This CDR3 has 16 amino acids.

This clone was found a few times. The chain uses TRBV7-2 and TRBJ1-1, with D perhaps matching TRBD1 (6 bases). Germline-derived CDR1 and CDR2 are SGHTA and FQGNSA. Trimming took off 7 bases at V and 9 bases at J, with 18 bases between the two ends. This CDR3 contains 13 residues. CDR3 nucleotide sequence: TGTGCCAGCAAGGAGACAGGCCTAAAGAAAGCTTTCTTT. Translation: CASKETGLKKAFF.

The CDR3 reads CASSPPGQETQYF. DNA for the CDR3: TGTGCCAGCAGCCCCCCCGGCCAAGAGACCCAGTACTTC. The chain combines TRBV6-6 with TRBJ2-5, with D hard to call. Germline assignment: CDR1 MNHNY and CDR2 SVGAGI (reference sequence). V was cut by 6 bases and J by 1 base, with 9 bases left in between. This CDR3 is built from 13 residues.

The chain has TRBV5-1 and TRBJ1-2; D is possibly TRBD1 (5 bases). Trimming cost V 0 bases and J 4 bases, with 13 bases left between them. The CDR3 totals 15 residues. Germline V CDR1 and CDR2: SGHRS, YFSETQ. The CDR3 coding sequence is TGCGCCAGCAGCTTGGGCTTAGGCAGGGTCTATGGCTACACCTTC. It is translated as CASSLGLGRVYGYTF.

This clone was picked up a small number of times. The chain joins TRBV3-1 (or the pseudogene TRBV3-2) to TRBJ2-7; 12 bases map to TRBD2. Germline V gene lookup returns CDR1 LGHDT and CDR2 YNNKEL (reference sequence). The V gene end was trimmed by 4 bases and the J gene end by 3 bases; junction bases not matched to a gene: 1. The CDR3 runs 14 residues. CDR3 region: CASSLLAGGYEQYF. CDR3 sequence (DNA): TGTGCCAGCAGCCTACTAGCGGGGGGCTACGAGCAGTACTTC.

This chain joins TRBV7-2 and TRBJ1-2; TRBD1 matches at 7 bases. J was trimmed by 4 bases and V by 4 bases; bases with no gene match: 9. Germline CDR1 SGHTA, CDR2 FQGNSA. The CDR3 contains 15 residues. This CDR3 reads CASSSGTVGLYGYTF. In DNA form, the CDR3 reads TGTGCCAGCAGCTCGGGGACAGTCGGCCTCTATGGCTACACCTTC.

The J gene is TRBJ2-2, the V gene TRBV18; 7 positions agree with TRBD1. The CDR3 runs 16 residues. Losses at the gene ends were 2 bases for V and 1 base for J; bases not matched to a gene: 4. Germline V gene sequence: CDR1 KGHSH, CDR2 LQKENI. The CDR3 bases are TGTGCCAGCTCACCAGAAGGACAGGAGAACACCGGGGAGCTGTTTTTT. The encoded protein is CASSPEGQENTGELFF. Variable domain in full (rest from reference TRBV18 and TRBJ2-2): NAGVMQNPRHLVRRRGQEARLRCSPMKGHSHVYWYRQLPEEGLKFMVYLQKENIIDESGMPKERFSAEFPKEGPSILRIQQVVRGDSAAYFCASSPEGQENTGELFFGEGSRLTVL.

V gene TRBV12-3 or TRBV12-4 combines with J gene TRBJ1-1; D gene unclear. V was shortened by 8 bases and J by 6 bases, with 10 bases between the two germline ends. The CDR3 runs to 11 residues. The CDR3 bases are TGTGCCAGCGTGGGTGGGCCTGAAGCTTTCTTT. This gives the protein CASVGGPEAFF.

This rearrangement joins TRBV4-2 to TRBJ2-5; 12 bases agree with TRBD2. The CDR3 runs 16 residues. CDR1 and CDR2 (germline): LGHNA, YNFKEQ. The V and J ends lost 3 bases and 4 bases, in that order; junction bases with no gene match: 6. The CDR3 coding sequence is TGTGCCAGCAGCCAGACGACTAGCGGGGGACGAGAGACCCAGTACTTC. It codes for CASSQTTSGGRETQYF.

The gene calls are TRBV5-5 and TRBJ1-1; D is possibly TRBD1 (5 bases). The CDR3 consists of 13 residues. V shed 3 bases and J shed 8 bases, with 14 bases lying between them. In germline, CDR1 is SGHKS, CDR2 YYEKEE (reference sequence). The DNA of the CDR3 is TGTGCCAGCAGCTCAGCAGGGTTTGTGGAAGCTTTCTTT. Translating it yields CASSSAGFVEAFF.

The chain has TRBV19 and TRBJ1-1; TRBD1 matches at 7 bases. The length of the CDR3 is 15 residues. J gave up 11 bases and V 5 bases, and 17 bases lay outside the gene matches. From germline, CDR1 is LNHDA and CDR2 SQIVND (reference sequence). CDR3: CASSQRQGDPRRAFF. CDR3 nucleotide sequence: TGTGCCAGTAGTCAAAGACAGGGCGACCCCCGCAGGGCTTTCTTT.

The CDR3 nucleotides are TGTGCCAGCAGCCAAGATCCCGGGGGTACGGGGGGAAACAAAAACATTCAGTACTTC. Translation gives CASSQDPGGTGGNKNIQYF. The V and J genes are TRBV3-1 (or the pseudogene TRBV3-2) and TRBJ2-4; TRBD2 agrees at 7 bases. With 0 bases clipped from V and 3 bases from J, the junction kept 14 bases outside the gene matches. The V gene's germline CDR1 is LGHDT and CDR2 YNNKEL (reference sequence). CDR3 length: 19 amino acids.

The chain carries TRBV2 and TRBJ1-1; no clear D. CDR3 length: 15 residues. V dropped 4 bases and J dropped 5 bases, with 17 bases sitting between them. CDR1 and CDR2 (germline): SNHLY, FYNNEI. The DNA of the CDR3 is TGTGCCAGCAGTGCCGGACTCTCCTTTCGGACTGAAGCTTTCTTT. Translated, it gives CASSAGLSFRTEAFF.

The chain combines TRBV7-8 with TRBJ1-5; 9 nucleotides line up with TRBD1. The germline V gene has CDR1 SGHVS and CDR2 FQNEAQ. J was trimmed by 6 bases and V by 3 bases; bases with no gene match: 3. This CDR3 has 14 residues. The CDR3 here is CASSFRDRVQPQHF. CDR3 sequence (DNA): TGTGCCAGCAGCTTCCGGGACAGGGTTCAGCCCCAGCATTTT. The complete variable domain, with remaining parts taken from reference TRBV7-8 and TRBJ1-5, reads GAGVSQSPRYKVAKRGQDVALRCDPISGHVSLFWYQQALGQGPEFLTYFQNEAQLDKSGLPSDRFFAERPEGSVSTLKIQRTQQEDSAVYLCASSFRDRVQPQHFGDGTRLSIL.

This chain's CDR3 is CASSARGGAEDTQYF. The CDR3 coding sequence is TGTGCCAGCAGCGCCCGCGGGGGGGCCGAAGATACGCAGTATTTT. The V call is TRBV11-2, the J call TRBJ2-3; TRBD2 matches at 9 bases. This CDR3 contains 15 residues. With 5 bases clipped from V and 5 bases from J, the junction kept 8 bases outside the gene matches. The V gene's germline CDR1 is SGHAT and CDR2 FQNNGV. The variable domain in full, completed from reference TRBV11-2 and TRBJ2-3, reads EAGVAQSPRYKIIEKRQSVAFWCNPISGHATLYWYQQILGQGPKLLIQFQNNGVVDDSQLPKDRFSAERLKGVDSTLKIQPAKLEDSAVYLCASSARGGAEDTQYFGPGTRLTVL.

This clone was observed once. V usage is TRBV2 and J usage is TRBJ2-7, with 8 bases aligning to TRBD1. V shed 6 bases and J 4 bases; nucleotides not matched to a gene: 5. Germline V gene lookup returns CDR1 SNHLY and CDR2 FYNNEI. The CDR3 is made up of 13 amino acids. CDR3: CASSGDRRYEQYF. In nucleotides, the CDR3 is TGTGCCAGCAGCGGGGACAGGAGGTACGAGCAGTACTTC.

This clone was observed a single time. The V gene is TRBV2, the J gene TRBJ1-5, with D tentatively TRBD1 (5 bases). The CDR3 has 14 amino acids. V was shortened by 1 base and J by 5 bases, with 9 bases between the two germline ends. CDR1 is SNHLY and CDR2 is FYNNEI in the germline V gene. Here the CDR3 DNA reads TGTGCCAGCAGTGAAGACAGGACCGATCAGCCCCAGCATTTT. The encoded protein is CASSEDRTDQPQHF.

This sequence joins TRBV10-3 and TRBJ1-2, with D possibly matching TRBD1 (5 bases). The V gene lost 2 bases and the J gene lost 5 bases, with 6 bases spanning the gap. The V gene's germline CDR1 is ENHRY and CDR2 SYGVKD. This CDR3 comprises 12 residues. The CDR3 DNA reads TGTGCCATCAGTGAGGGGGGGTATGGCTACACCTTC. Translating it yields CAISEGGYGYTF.

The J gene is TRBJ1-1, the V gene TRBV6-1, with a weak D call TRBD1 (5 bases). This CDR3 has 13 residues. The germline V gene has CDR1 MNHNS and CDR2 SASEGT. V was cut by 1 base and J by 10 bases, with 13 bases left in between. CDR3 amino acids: CASSEGRLGGAFF. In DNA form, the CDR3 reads TGTGCCAGCAGTGAAGGAAGACTGGGGGGAGCTTTCTTT.

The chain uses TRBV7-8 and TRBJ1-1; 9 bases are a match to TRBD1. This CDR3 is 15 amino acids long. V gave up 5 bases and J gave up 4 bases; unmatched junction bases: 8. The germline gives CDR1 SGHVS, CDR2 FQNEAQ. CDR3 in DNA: TGTGCCAGCAGCAGAGGGACAGGGAAGGGCACTGAAGCTTTCTTT. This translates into CASSRGTGKGTEAFF. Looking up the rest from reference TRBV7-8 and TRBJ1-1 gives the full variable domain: GAGVSQSPRYKVAKRGQDVALRCDPISGHVSLFWYQQALGQGPEFLTYFQNEAQLDKSGLPSDRFFAERPEGSVSTLKIQRTQQEDSAVYLCASSRGTGKGTEAFFGQGTRLTVV.

CDR3 sequence reads: CASGLSLLAGANTGELFF. In DNA form, the CDR3 reads TGTGCTAGTGGTTTGTCCCTCTTAGCGGGAGCGAACACCGGGGAGCTGTTTTTT. The rearrangement uses TRBV12-5 and TRBJ2-2; 9 nucleotides line up with TRBD2. Trimming at V came to 2 bases and at J to 0 bases, leaving 7 bases not matched to a gene. CDR1 is LGHNT and CDR2 is FRNRAP in the germline V gene. The CDR3 is 18 amino acids. Variable domain in full (rest from reference TRBV12-5 and TRBJ2-2): DARVTQTPRHKVTEMGQEVTMRCQPILGHNTVFWYRQTMMQGLELLAYFRNRAPLDDSGMPKDRFSAEMPDATLATLKIQPSEPRDSAVYFCASGLSLLAGANTGELFFGEGSRLTVL.

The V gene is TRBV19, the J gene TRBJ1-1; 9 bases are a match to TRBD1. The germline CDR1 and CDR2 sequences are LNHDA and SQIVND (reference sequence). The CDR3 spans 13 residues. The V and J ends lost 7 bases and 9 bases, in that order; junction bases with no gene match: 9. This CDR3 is CASKTTGGGKAFF. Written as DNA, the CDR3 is TGTGCCAGTAAGACTACAGGGGGCGGAAAAGCTTTCTTT.

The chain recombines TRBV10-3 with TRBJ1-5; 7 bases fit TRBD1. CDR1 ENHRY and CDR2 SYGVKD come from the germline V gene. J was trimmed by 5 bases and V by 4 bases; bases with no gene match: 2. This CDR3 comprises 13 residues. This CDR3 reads CAISGRGDQPQHF. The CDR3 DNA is TGTGCCATCAGTGGCAGGGGGGATCAGCCCCAGCATTTT.

The DNA for the CDR3 is TGCGCCAGCAGCTTATGGACAGGGAGTCTCGAGCAGTACTTC. Its translation: CASSLWTGSLEQYF. The V call is TRBV5-1, the J call TRBJ2-7, with TRBD1 matching 8 bases. The germline gives CDR1 SGHRS, CDR2 YFSETQ. V lost 2 bases, J lost 6 bases, and 7 bases stayed unmatched. This CDR3 is 14 amino acids long. The full variable domain, rest sourced from reference TRBV5-1 and TRBJ2-7, is KAGVTQTPRYLIKTRGQQVTLSCSPISGHRSVSWYQQTPGQGLQFLFEYFSETQRNKGNFPGRFSGRQFSNSRSEMNVSTLELGDSALYLCASSLWTGSLEQYFGPGTRLTVT.

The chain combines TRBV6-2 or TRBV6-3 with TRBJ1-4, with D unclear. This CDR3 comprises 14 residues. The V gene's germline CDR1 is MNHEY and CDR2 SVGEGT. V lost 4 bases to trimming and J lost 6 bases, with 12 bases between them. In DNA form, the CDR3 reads TGTGCCAGCAGTTCTGGGAGTGGGGATGAAAAACTGTTTTTT. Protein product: CASSSGSGDEKLFF.

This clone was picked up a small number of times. The DNA for the CDR3 is TGTGCCAGCAGCTCCAACCCACAGTCCGTAGCTTTCTTT. Its translation: CASSSNPQSVAFF. V is TRBV7-2 and J is TRBJ1-1; D is undetermined. The CDR3 consists of 13 residues. Germline V CDR1 and CDR2: SGHTA, FQGNSA. Deletions cut 4 bases from V and 10 bases from J, with 16 bases between.

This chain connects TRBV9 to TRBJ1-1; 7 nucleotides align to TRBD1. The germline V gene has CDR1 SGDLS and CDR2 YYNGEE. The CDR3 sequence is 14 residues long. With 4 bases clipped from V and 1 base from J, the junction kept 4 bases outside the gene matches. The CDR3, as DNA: TGTGCCAGCAGCCTGGGACAGTCGAACACTGAAGCTTTCTTT. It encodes CASSLGQSNTEAFF.

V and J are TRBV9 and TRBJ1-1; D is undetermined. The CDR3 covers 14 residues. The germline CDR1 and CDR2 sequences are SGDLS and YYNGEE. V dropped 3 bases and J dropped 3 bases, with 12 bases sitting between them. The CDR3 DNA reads TGTGCCAGCAGCGGACGCGGCAAAGACACTGAAGCTTTCTTT. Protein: CASSGRGKDTEAFF.

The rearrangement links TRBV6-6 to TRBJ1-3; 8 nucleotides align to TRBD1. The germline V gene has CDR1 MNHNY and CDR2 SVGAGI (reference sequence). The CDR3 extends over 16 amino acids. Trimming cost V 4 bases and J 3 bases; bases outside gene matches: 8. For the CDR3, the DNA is TGTGCCAGCAGTTTCCCCGACAGGGGTCGTGGAAACACCATATATTTT. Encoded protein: CASSFPDRGRGNTIYF.

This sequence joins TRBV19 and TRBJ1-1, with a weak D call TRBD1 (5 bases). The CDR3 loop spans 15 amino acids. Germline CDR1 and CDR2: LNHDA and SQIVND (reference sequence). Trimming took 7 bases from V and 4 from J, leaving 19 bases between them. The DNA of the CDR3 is TGTGCCAGTACTAACTCCGCCTCGGGGGGCACTGAAGCTTTCTTT. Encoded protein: CASTNSASGGTEAFF.